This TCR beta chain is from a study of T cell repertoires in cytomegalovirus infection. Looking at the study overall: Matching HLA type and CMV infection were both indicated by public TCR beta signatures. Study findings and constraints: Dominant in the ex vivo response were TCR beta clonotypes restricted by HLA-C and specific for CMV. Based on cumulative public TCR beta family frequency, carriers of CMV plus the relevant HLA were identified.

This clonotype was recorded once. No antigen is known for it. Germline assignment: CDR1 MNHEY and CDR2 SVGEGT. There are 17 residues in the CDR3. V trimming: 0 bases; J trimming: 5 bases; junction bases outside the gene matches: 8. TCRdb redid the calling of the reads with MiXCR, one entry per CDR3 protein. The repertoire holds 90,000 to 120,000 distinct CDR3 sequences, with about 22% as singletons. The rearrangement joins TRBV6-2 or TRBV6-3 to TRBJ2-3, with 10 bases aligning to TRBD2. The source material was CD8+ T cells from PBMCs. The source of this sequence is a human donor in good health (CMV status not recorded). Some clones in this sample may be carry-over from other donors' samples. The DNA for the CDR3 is TGTGCCAGCAGTTACTCGTCCAGCGGGAGGGTTGAAGATACGCAGTATTTT. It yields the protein CASSYSSSGRVEDTQYF.